This section outlines one T cell receptor beta chain sequence together with its context. Its matching antigen is unknown. The CDR3 spans 14 residues. CDR1 and CDR2 (germline): DFQATT, SNEGSKA (reference sequence). Trimming took 3 bases from V and 6 from J; bases not matched to a gene: 10. The data were taken from a study of T cells after yellow fever vaccination. Study results and caveats: It was a weaker secondary response, yet one that peaked faster, at day 5 versus 15. Contaminants from the bulk population, in the form of abundant clonotypes, could be found in FACS-sorted repertoires.

In making TCR cDNA, 5'RACE template switching added a universal primer site and UMIs to it. TCRdb processed the 5' RACE reads anew with MiXCR; each CDR3 protein has one entry. The sample lists hundreds of thousands of distinct CDR3 sequences, approximately 13% occurring once. The sequencing here drew on PBMCs, taken on the day of the yellow fever booster vaccination. The clonotype was recovered from a man aged 30 to 39 who received the YFV17D yellow fever vaccine. The chain is built from TRBV20-1 and TRBJ2-7; 8 bases align to TRBD1. The CDR3 loop reads CSASLGQALGEQYF. The CDR3 DNA reads TGCAGTGCTAGCCTGGGACAGGCTCTGGGCGAGCAGTACTTC.